A selection of T cell receptor beta chains follows, all from one sample in a study of T cells after posttransplantation cyclophosphamide. Clones were read by immunoSEQ multiplex PCR, and TCRdb kept only the in-frame ones, dropping some. The sample includes 1,500 to 2,000 clones, around four fifths of them seen just once. The sequencing used PBMCs, collected 300 days after allogeneic stem cell transplant with posttransplant cyclophosphamide. Receptors originate from a young adult male patient who received an allogeneic stem cell transplant from a related donor, was CMV-positive, and had acute GVHD only. Some T cells here may be from the graft donor. Each CDR3 is given without its conserved first and last residue. Fields, in order: clone size, V gene, CDR3 protein. Not every row has a clone size; where given, it reads once, few, many or a size class.

.	TRBV4-3	ASSHGGRGEKLF
.	TRBV14	ASSQDRGIEQY
.	TRBV7-2	ASSPPTGERDTQY
.	TRBV11-2	ASSLSGQWNNEQF
.	TRBV11-3	ASSLEGTPNTEAF
.	TRBV7-2	ASSLVRAGLRQETQY
.	TRBV19	ASRTSGGALRSSYNEQF
.	TRBV4-3	ASSQDRQGSYEQY
.	TRBV29-1	SVGGTGGQPQH
few	TRBV19	ASSTRDRPYEQY
.	TRBV5-4	ASSPHTGFLSNTGELF
.	TRBV19	ASNRKGVNYGYT
.	TRBV6-1	ASSAGTALRETQY
once	TRBV27	ASGPQGTEAF
.	TRBV10-3	AISVGANSPLH
.	TRBV4-3	ASSQDAGGVQNEQF
.	TRBV28	ASSSLASGDTQY
.	TRBV4-3	ASSHLGADTQY